This T cell receptor beta chain stems from a study of blood T cell repertoires in COVID-19. As for the study in general: Samples representing acute and convalescent COVID-19 were sourced from the United States, Italy and Spain. T cells, B-cell-depleted T cells, or PBMCs provided the cDNA or gDNA that served as material.

The CDR3 runs 16 residues. The germline CDR1 and CDR2 sequences are SGHTA and FQGTGA. J gave up 2 bases and V 5 bases, and 4 bases lay outside the gene matches. A few counts support this clone. In the original analysis: Counts of nucleated cells, estimated from reference gene primer amplification, were obtained. The method was immunoSEQ multiplex PCR; TCRdb's version includes in-frame clones alone and lacks a portion of them. The DNA was the basis for D and trimming; V, J and clone size are from that table. Of fewer than 95,000 clones in the sample, less than 85% are singletons; the top ten hold 3% to 4.5%. A Seattle source enrolled patients during active infection and followed them longitudinally.

The chain joins TRBV7-3 to TRBJ2-3, with TRBD2 matching 13 bases. This sequence was found in a man in his 70s with COVID-19, enrolled during active disease. The source material was peripheral blood. The CDR3 protein is CASSPGLAGVTDTQYF. For the CDR3, the DNA is TGTGCCAGCAGCCCAGGACTAGCGGGAGTCACAGATACGCAGTATTTT.